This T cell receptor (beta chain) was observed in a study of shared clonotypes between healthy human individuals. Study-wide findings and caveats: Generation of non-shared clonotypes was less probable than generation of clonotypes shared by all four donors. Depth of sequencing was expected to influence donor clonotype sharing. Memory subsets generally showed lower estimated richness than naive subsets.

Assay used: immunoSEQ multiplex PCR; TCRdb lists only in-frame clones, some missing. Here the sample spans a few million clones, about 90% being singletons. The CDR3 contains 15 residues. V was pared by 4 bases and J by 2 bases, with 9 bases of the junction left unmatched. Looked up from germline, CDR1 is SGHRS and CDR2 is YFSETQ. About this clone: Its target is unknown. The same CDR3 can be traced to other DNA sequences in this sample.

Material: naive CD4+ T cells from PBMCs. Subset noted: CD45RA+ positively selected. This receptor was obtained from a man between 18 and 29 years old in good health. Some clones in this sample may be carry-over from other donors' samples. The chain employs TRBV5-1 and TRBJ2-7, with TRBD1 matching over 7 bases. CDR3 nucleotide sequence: TGCGCCAGCAGCAGCCGGACAGGTCCCACCTACGAGCAGTACTTC. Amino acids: CASSSRTGPTYEQYF.